The text below deals with one T cell receptor (beta chain). The data are from a study of blood T cell repertoires in COVID-19. Background on the study: Samples came from the United States, Italy and Spain, spanning acute and convalescent COVID-19. PBMCs, B-cell-depleted T cells, or T cells provided the cDNA or gDNA that made up the material.

V gave up 9 bases and J gave up 3 bases, with 11 bases separating them. The CDR3 is made up of 13 amino acids. CDR1 and CDR2 from the germline V gene are MNHEY and SVGAGI. This table comes from immunoSEQ multiplex PCR, and its TCRdb copy is limited to in-frame clones, with some not included. The table includes about 60,000 clones, approximately 90% detected once. The chain has TRBV6-5 and TRBJ1-4; the D is unclear. Source material: peripheral blood. The TCR originated in a human donor in a cohort sampled during active COVID-19. CDR3 loop: CASRREANEKLFF. The CDR3 DNA sequence: TGTGCCAGTAGAAGGGAGGCTAATGAAAAACTGTTTTTT.